Below, 27 T cell receptor beta chains from the same sample are listed, as sequenced in a study of cytomegalovirus exposure and HLA in healthy donors. PCR amplification relied on 60 Vbeta primers (plus 13 Jbeta primers). Produced via immunoSEQ multiplex PCR; TCRdb's table is partial and in-frame only. This table lists about 210,000 clones. Material for sequencing was PBMCs. These receptors originate from a woman aged 25 to 45 in good health and CMV-seropositive.

The chain links TRBV18 to TRBJ2-2; D gene unclear. V lost 3 bases and J 0 bases, leaving 11 bases between the germline ends. This CDR3 spans 16 amino acids. CDR1 is KGHSH, CDR2 LQKENI, per germline. DNA of the CDR3: TGTGCCAGCTCACCCGTAGCCTCCGCGAACACCGGGGAGCTGTTTTTT. Translation: CASSPVASANTGELFF.

The chain uses TRBV2 and TRBJ1-1; possibly TRBD1 for D (6 bases). Trimming removed 2 bases at V and 11 bases at J, with 15 bases between. The CDR3 covers 13 residues. Germline values: CDR1 SNHLY, CDR2 FYNNEI. DNA for the CDR3: TGTGCCAGCAGTGAATCGGGGGGCGGAGGGGCTTTCTTT. Its protein is CASSESGGGGAFF.

This chain uses TRBV5-8 with TRBJ1-5, with unresolved D. The germline V gene has CDR1 SGHTS and CDR2 YDEGEE. The germline V and J ends were trimmed by 4 bases and 0 bases, with 14 bases remaining between them. The CDR3 covers 16 residues. This CDR3 is CASSPDTPYSNQPQHF. CDR3 DNA sequence: TGTGCCAGCAGCCCTGACACTCCTTATAGCAATCAGCCCCAGCATTTT.

The chain recombines TRBV11-3 with TRBJ2-7; 9 bases match TRBD2. The CDR3 spans 15 residues. The V gene end was trimmed by 3 bases and the J gene end by 5 bases; junction bases not matched to a gene: 8. CDR1 and CDR2 (germline): SGHNT, YENEEA. The CDR3 loop reads CASSFMLAGTNEQYF. The CDR3 bases are TGTGCCAGCAGCTTCATGCTAGCGGGGACAAACGAGCAGTACTTC.

The chain carries TRBV27 and TRBJ2-7, with 7 nucleotides matching TRBD1. V dropped 6 bases and J dropped 0; count of bases not matched to a gene: 11. Looked up from germline, CDR1 is MNHEY and CDR2 is SMNVEV (reference sequence). This CDR3 region has 16 residues. The CDR3 region is CASSSILRDSSYEQYF. CDR3 sequence (DNA): TGTGCCAGCAGCTCAATTCTCCGGGACAGCTCCTACGAGCAGTACTTC.

The chain uses TRBV6-6 and TRBJ2-2; 8 bases match TRBD2. This CDR3 contains 13 residues. Germline V CDR1 and CDR2: MNHNY, SVGAGI (reference sequence). V dropped 10 bases and J dropped 7; count of bases not matched to a gene: 8. CDR3 in DNA: TGTGCCATTCGAAGCGGGGGCAGCGGGGAGCTGTTTTTT. Translation gives CAIRSGGSGELFF.

The V gene is TRBV13, the J gene TRBJ1-3; D may be TRBD1 (6 bases). Looked up from germline, CDR1 is PRHDT and CDR2 is FYEKMQ (reference sequence). V was clipped by 0 bases and J by 0 bases, with 12 bases between them. The CDR3 is made up of 17 amino acids. DNA of the CDR3: TGTGCCAGCAGCTTAGGCGGGACACTTTTCTCTGGAAACACCATATATTTT. Translating gives CASSLGGTLFSGNTIYF.

The chain couples TRBV30 to TRBJ2-2; D gene uncertain. The CDR3 has 14 amino acids. Per the germline V gene, CDR1 is GTSNPN and CDR2 is SVGIG (reference sequence). CDR3 amino acids: CALRPGFDTGELFF. CDR3 DNA: TGTGCTCTCCGCCCCGGGTTTGACACCGGGGAGCTGTTTTTT.

The gene calls are TRBV6-1 and TRBJ2-7; 8 nucleotides agree with TRBD1. This CDR3 has 14 amino acids. The junction had 12 bases not matched to a gene; V was cut back by 8 bases and J by 6 bases. Germline CDR1 is MNHNS and CDR2 is SASEGT. The DNA of the CDR3 is TGTGCCAGCCGAAACCCGGACAGGGCGCTCGAGCAGTACTTC. This sequence encodes CASRNPDRALEQYF.

The chain employs TRBV11-2 and TRBJ2-1; TRBD2 aligns across 10 bases. Trimming at V came to 3 bases and at J to 5 bases, leaving 4 bases not matched to a gene. The CDR3 consists of 15 residues. CDR1 SGHAT and CDR2 FQNNGV come from the germline V gene. The CDR3 loop reads CASSFELAGNNEQFF. CDR3 bases: TGTGCCAGCAGCTTCGAACTAGCGGGGAACAATGAGCAGTTCTTC.

The V and J genes are TRBV29-1 and TRBJ2-1, with 13 bases aligning to TRBD2. CDR1 and CDR2 from the germline V gene are SQVTM and ANQGSEA. This CDR3 region has 19 residues. V trimming: 5 bases; J trimming: 1 base; junction bases outside the gene matches: 14. CDR3: CSVSPGLAGVSRSYNEQFF. CDR3 DNA: TGCAGCGTTTCTCCAGGACTAGCGGGAGTCAGTCGATCCTACAATGAGCAGTTCTTC.

The CDR3 sequence: CASSLGTGGRTYGYTF. The DNA of the CDR3 is TGTGCCAGCAGCTTGGGGACAGGGGGTCGGACCTATGGCTACACCTTC. This sequence joins TRBV5-8 and TRBJ1-2; 10 bases line up with TRBD1. The V and J ends lost 0 bases and 4 bases, in that order; junction bases with no gene match: 6. This CDR3 has 16 residues. Germline CDR1 SGHTS, CDR2 YDEGEE.

The CDR3 nucleotides read TGTGCCACCAGCAGAGATCAGGAGGGAGTCGGGGAGACCCAGTACTTC. This encodes CATSRDQEGVGETQYF. This chain connects TRBV15 to TRBJ2-5; TRBD2 might be the D (6 bases). Germline-derived CDR1 and CDR2 are LNHNV and YYDKDF (reference sequence). V was trimmed by 0 bases and J by 5 bases, leaving 16 bases between them. The CDR3 is made up of 16 amino acids.

This chain connects TRBV19 to TRBJ2-4; 10 nucleotides match TRBD1. The CDR3 totals 16 residues. V lost 3 bases, J lost 4 bases, and 6 bases stayed unmatched. Germline CDR1 reads LNHDA; CDR2 reads SQIVND (reference sequence). CDR3 in amino acids: CASSIGGQGMKNIQYF. The CDR3 coding sequence is TGTGCCAGTAGTATTGGGGGACAGGGGATGAAAAACATTCAGTACTTC.

The chain is built from TRBV7-2 and TRBJ2-3, with 7 bases that match TRBD2. Germline CDR1 SGHTA, CDR2 FQGNSA. The CDR3 is made up of 14 amino acids. The junction had 6 bases not matched to a gene; V was cut back by 7 bases and J by 2 bases. For the CDR3, the DNA is TGTGCCAGCACCCCAGCGGGGTACACAGATACGCAGTATTTT. This encodes CASTPAGYTDTQYF. Based on the CDR3 plus reference TRBV7-2 and TRBJ2-3, the full variable domain is GAGVSQSPSNKVTEKGKDVELRCDPISGHTALYWYRQSLGQGLEFLIYFQGNSAPDKSGLPSDRFSAERTGGSVSTLTIQRTQQEDSAVYLCASTPAGYTDTQYFGPGTRLTVL.

The chain couples TRBV18 to TRBJ1-3; D ambiguous. This CDR3 is built from 14 residues. CDR1 is KGHSH and CDR2 is LQKENI in the germline V gene. Trimming cost V 3 bases and J 7 bases, with 13 bases left between them. CDR3 bases: TGTGCCAGCTCACCTGCCGGGGAAGGCAACACCATATATTTT. Translation: CASSPAGEGNTIYF.

This chain links TRBV27 with TRBJ2-7; TRBD2 is a possible D gene (6 bases). V was shortened by 6 bases and J by 1 base, with 22 bases between the two germline ends. The CDR3 is made up of 17 amino acids. The germline V gene has CDR1 MNHEY and CDR2 SMNVEV (reference sequence). CDR3 sequence: CASRQGARESRSYEQYF. The DNA of the CDR3 is TGTGCCAGCAGGCAAGGGGCGCGGGAATCTCGGTCCTACGAGCAGTACTTC.

J is TRBJ2-1 and V is TRBV27; 11 bases map to TRBD2. J lost 14 bases, V lost 5 bases, and 5 bases had no gene match. This CDR3 is built from 12 residues. CDR1 and CDR2 from the germline V gene are MNHEY and SMNVEV (reference sequence). The CDR3: CASSPGTSGKFF. The CDR3 coding sequence is TGTGCCAGCAGTCCGGGGACTAGCGGCAAGTTCTTC.

This rearrangement joins TRBV5-1 to TRBJ2-7; TRBD2 aligns across 10 bases. V gave up 0 bases and J gave up 1 base; unmatched junction bases: 4. This CDR3 region has 16 residues. Germline V gene lookup returns CDR1 SGHRS and CDR2 YFSETQ. The CDR3 reads CASSLGASGGSYEQYF. CDR3 nucleotides: TGCGCCAGCAGCTTGGGGGCTAGCGGGGGTTCCTACGAGCAGTACTTC.

The V call is TRBV4-3, the J call TRBJ2-2; TRBD2 aligns across 13 bases. Germline CDR1 reads LGHNA; CDR2 reads YSLEER. J was trimmed by 2 bases and V by 5 bases; bases with no gene match: 11. The CDR3 loop spans 19 amino acids. As DNA, the CDR3 is TGCGCCAGCAGCAAGGGACTAGCGGGAACAAGAATCAACACCGGGGAGCTGTTTTTT. Protein: CASSKGLAGTRINTGELFF.

This rearrangement joins TRBV6-5 to TRBJ1-2; TRBD1 might be the D (5 bases). Germline CDR1 and CDR2: MNHEY and SVGAGI. The germline V and J ends were trimmed by 0 bases and 4 bases, with 9 bases remaining between them. The CDR3 consists of 14 residues. The CDR3 here is CASSYSGLPYGYTF. DNA of the CDR3: TGTGCCAGCAGTTACTCGGGGCTCCCCTATGGCTACACCTTC.

The chain links TRBV29-1 to TRBJ1-1; D ambiguous. The CDR3 is 13 residues long. Trimming cost V 7 bases and J 4 bases, with 16 bases left between them. Germline V gene lookup returns CDR1 SQVTM and CDR2 ANQGSEA. In DNA, the CDR3 is TGCAGCGCCCGACCTCCCGGGGTCACTGAAGCTTTCTTT. It yields the protein CSARPPGVTEAFF.

The V and J genes are TRBV7-8 and TRBJ2-2; TRBD2 might be the D (6 bases). With 1 base removed from V and 4 bases from J, the gap between germline ends came to 16 bases. This CDR3 spans 17 amino acids. The germline CDR1 and CDR2 sequences are SGHVS and FQNEAQ. The chain's CDR3 is CASSLEGAGPRTGELFF. The CDR3 DNA reads TGTGCCAGCAGCTTAGAGGGCGCGGGGCCCCGCACCGGGGAGCTGTTTTTT. Full variable domain (missing parts from reference TRBV7-8 and TRBJ2-2): GAGVSQSPRYKVAKRGQDVALRCDPISGHVSLFWYQQALGQGPEFLTYFQNEAQLDKSGLPSDRFFAERPEGSVSTLKIQRTQQEDSAVYLCASSLEGAGPRTGELFFGEGSRLTVL.

V and J are TRBV12-5 and TRBJ1-4; 9 bases fit TRBD1. Germline-derived CDR1 and CDR2 are LGHNT and FRNRAP. This CDR3 has 14 residues. V lost 3 bases and J lost 7; bases outside the gene matches: 3. The CDR3 reads CASGFGQGTEKLFF. CDR3 DNA sequence: TGTGCTAGTGGTTTCGGACAGGGGACTGAAAAACTGTTTTTT.

The chain recombines TRBV28 with TRBJ2-7; 15 nucleotides line up with TRBD2. CDR1 and CDR2 (germline): MDHEN, SYDVKM. Trimming took 4 bases from V and 6 from J; bases not matched to a gene: 4. The CDR3 is made up of 15 amino acids. CDR3 protein: CASSSGLAGGSEQYF. The CDR3 bases are TGTGCCAGCAGTTCCGGACTAGCGGGAGGGAGCGAGCAGTACTTC.

V gene TRBV6-5 combines with J gene TRBJ2-7, with 11 positions matching TRBD1. The CDR3 loop spans 14 amino acids. Germline trimming cut 5 bases from V and 6 bases from J; bases unmatched to any gene: 6. The germline gives CDR1 MNHEY, CDR2 SVGAGI. The CDR3 sequence: CASSRTGGLGEQYF. The CDR3 DNA sequence: TGTGCCAGCAGTAGGACAGGGGGCCTGGGCGAGCAGTACTTC.

The chain uses TRBV9 and TRBJ2-5, with a possible D match to TRBD2 (5 bases). The CDR3 sequence is 14 residues long. Germline-derived CDR1 and CDR2 are SGDLS and YYNGEE. V lost 4 bases, J lost 1 base, and 11 bases lay in between. The CDR3: CASSPRRPQETQYF. Here the CDR3 DNA reads TGTGCCAGCAGCCCCCGGAGGCCCCAAGAGACCCAGTACTTC.